This is a list of T cell receptor beta chains from one sample in a study of blood T cell repertoires in COVID-19. The table came from immunoSEQ multiplex PCR; TCRdb's copy has only in-frame clones and leaves some out. This sample carries about 220,000 clones, around 84% of them seen once, and the ten largest clones take over 2.5%. The sequenced sample was peripheral blood. These receptors were obtained from a middle-aged man who had recovered from COVID-19. Both conserved end residues are part of each CDR3. D genes are given only for firm matches. Some rows have no size entry. The others give once, few or many, or a class for an expanded clone.

v_call	clone_size	j_call	d_call	cdr3_aa	cdr3_nt
TRBV3-1/TRBV3-2	NA	TRBJ2-2	NA	CASRRLLSVTEGNTGELFF	TGTGCCAGCAGGCGCCTATTGAGTGTAACGGAGGGTAACACCGGGGAGCTGTTTTTT
TRBV10-2	few	TRBJ1-5	NA	CASSDPNQPQHF	TGCGCCAGCAGTGACCCGAATCAGCCCCAGCATTTT
TRBV27	NA	TRBJ1-4	NA	CASSSNRATNEKLFF	TGTGCCAGCAGTTCCAACCGCGCAACTAATGAAAAACTGTTTTTT
TRBV9	NA	TRBJ2-1	NA	CASSVGRGGYNEQFF	TGTGCCAGCAGCGTAGGGAGGGGCGGATACAATGAGCAGTTCTTC
TRBV18	few	TRBJ2-1	TRBD2	CASSAPGLADLNEQFF	TGTGCCAGCTCAGCCCCGGGACTAGCGGACCTCAATGAGCAGTTCTTC
TRBV18	NA	TRBJ2-5	NA	CASSSGQQETQYF	TGTGCCAGCTCATCCGGACAGCAAGAGACCCAGTACTTC
TRBV27	NA	TRBJ2-7	TRBD1	CASSPGTGSEQYF	TGTGCCAGCAGTCCCGGGACAGGGAGCGAGCAGTACTTC
TRBV28	NA	TRBJ1-5	NA	CASSLRVQPQHF	TGTGCCAGCAGTCTCAGGGTTCAGCCCCAGCATTTT
TRBV5-8	NA	TRBJ2-2	TRBD2	CASLRGRVNTGELFF	TGTGCCAGCCTGAGAGGGAGGGTCAACACCGGGGAGCTGTTTTTT
TRBV5-6	once	TRBJ1-5	TRBD1	CASSFWTGGHQPQHF	TGTGCCAGCAGCTTTTGGACAGGGGGCCATCAGCCCCAGCATTTT
TRBV6-5	NA	TRBJ2-7	NA	CAITREGASYEQYF	TGTGCCATCACTCGGGAGGGGGCCTCCTACGAGCAGTACTTC
TRBV7-2	NA	TRBJ2-1	TRBD1	CASSLSSAGGVEQFF	TGTGCCAGCAGCTTATCCTCGGCAGGGGGTGTTGAGCAGTTCTTC
TRBV7-2	NA	TRBJ1-4	TRBD1	CASSFPTGGAEKLFF	TGTGCCAGCAGCTTCCCGACAGGGGGAGCTGAAAAACTGTTTTTT
TRBV4-2	NA	TRBJ2-1	TRBD2	CASSRLTSGDYNEQFF	TGTGCCAGCAGCCGCCTAACTAGCGGAGATTACAATGAGCAGTTCTTC
TRBV18	NA	TRBJ2-1	NA	CASSQNQGDNSYNEQFF	TGTGCCAGCTCACAAAACCAGGGCGACAATTCCTACAATGAGCAGTTCTTC
TRBV30	NA	TRBJ1-1	TRBD1	CAWTWPGQVSTEAFF	TGTGCCTGGACTTGGCCGGGACAGGTCTCCACTGAAGCTTTCTTT
TRBV18	NA	TRBJ2-7	TRBD2	CASSITSGIGYEQYF	TGTGCCAGCTCAATCACTAGCGGGATCGGCTACGAGCAGTACTTC
TRBV30	NA	TRBJ1-5	NA	CAWSVGVGNQPQHF	TGTGCCTGGAGTGTTGGAGTTGGCAATCAGCCCCAGCATTTT
TRBV29-1	NA	TRBJ1-1	NA	CSAQAASSEAFF	TGCAGCGCACAGGCTGCCTCAAGTGAAGCTTTCTTT
TRBV19	NA	TRBJ2-7	TRBD1	CASSSAPGRQGSYEQYF	TGTGCCAGTAGTTCGGCCCCCGGCCGACAGGGATCCTACGAGCAGTACTTC
TRBV27	NA	TRBJ2-7	TRBD1	CASSFTPGQGSYEQYF	TGTGCCAGCAGTTTCACGCCGGGACAGGGTTCCTACGAGCAGTACTTC
TRBV5-1	NA	TRBJ2-3	TRBD2	CASRPGLATDTQYF	TGCGCCAGCAGACCCGGACTAGCCACAGATACGCAGTATTTT
TRBV13	NA	TRBJ2-2	NA	CASSLVFSQNTGELFF	TGTGCCAGCAGCTTAGTGTTCTCCCAGAATACCGGGGAGCTGTTTTTT
TRBV6-1	NA	TRBJ2-5	TRBD1	CASSEAGRGLADSRKETQYF	TGTGCCAGCAGTGAAGCTGGCAGGGGGCTAGCCGACTCTAGAAAAGAGACCCAGTACTTC
TRBV18	NA	TRBJ2-2	NA	CASSSLDTGELFF	TGTGCCAGCTCATCCCTCGACACCGGGGAGCTGTTTTTT
TRBV9	once	TRBJ1-2	TRBD1	CASSPRGQHYGYTF	TGTGCCAGCAGCCCCAGGGGACAGCACTATGGCTACACCTTC
TRBV6-5	NA	TRBJ1-4	NA	CASSLRGGEKLFF	TGTGCCAGCAGCCTCAGGGGTGGTGAAAAACTGTTTTTT
TRBV5-8	NA	TRBJ2-3	TRBD1	CASSHGQGTDTQYF	TGTGCCAGCAGCCATGGACAGGGAACAGATACGCAGTATTTT
TRBV3-1/TRBV3-2	NA	TRBJ1-5	NA	CASSPHREYQPQHF	TGTGCCAGCAGCCCCCACAGGGAATATCAGCCCCAGCATTTT
TRBV28	NA	TRBJ1-6	NA	CASSLSPPSGSPLHF	TGTGCCAGCAGCCTATCACCCCCTTCGGGTTCACCCCTCCACTTT
TRBV19	NA	TRBJ1-6	NA	CASSIPGAHSPLHF	TGTGCCAGTAGTATTCCAGGGGCACATTCACCCCTCCACTTT
TRBV28	once	TRBJ2-1	TRBD2	CASRSPSGGYNEQFF	TGTGCCAGCAGGTCCCCTAGCGGGGGTTACAATGAGCAGTTCTTC
TRBV15	NA	TRBJ1-4	TRBD1	CATSRGQLNEKLFF	TGTGCCACCAGCAGGGGACAGCTTAATGAAAAACTGTTTTTT
TRBV29-1	NA	TRBJ2-7	TRBD1	CSVELETGVPNEQYF	TGCAGCGTTGAACTCGAGACAGGGGTTCCGAACGAGCAGTACTTC
TRBV13	NA	TRBJ2-3	NA	CASRVKTTSTDTQYF	TGTGCCAGCAGAGTAAAGACTACCAGCACAGATACGCAGTATTTT
TRBV27	few	TRBJ1-1	TRBD1	CASSRGDRRNTEAFF	TGTGCCAGCAGCCGCGGGGACAGGAGGAACACTGAAGCTTTCTTT
TRBV6-6	NA	TRBJ1-2	NA	CASSYTAGTGFGYTF	TGTGCCAGCAGTTACACGGCGGGGACGGGCTTTGGCTACACCTTC
TRBV28	NA	TRBJ1-1	NA	CASSEGGKLEAFF	TGTGCCAGCAGCGAGGGGGGGAAGCTTGAAGCTTTCTTT
TRBV19	NA	TRBJ1-3	NA	CASHNNGASGNTIYF	TGTGCCAGTCACAATAATGGGGCCTCTGGAAACACCATATATTTT
TRBV13	once	TRBJ2-2	NA	CASSLSGRSGELFF	TGTGCCAGCAGCTTAAGTGGGAGGAGCGGGGAGCTGTTTTTT
TRBV28	NA	TRBJ2-7	TRBD1	CASRPGTGGLHEQYF	TGTGCCAGCAGACCAGGGACAGGGGGGCTCCACGAGCAGTACTTC
TRBV11-2	NA	TRBJ2-3	NA	CASSPSFPDTQYF	TGTGCCAGCAGCCCAAGCTTCCCAGATACGCAGTATTTT
TRBV30	NA	TRBJ2-7	TRBD1	CAWSVGTGVYEQYF	TGTGCCTGGAGTGTGGGGACAGGGGTCTACGAGCAGTACTTC
TRBV28	NA	TRBJ1-1	TRBD1	CASSSGTADTEAFF	TGTGCCAGCAGTTCTGGGACAGCCGACACTGAAGCTTTCTTT
TRBV7-9	NA	TRBJ2-3	NA	CASSLGGGRADTQYF	TGTGCCAGCAGCTTAGGGGGAGGCCGCGCAGATACGCAGTATTTT
TRBV6-5	NA	TRBJ2-7	NA	CASSSKLPPYEQYF	TGTGCCAGCAGTAGTAAACTACCCCCCTACGAGCAGTACTTC
TRBV5-1	many	TRBJ2-7	NA	CASSLTVLSSYEQYF	TGCGCCAGCAGCTTAACCGTTCTGAGCTCCTACGAGCAGTACTTC
TRBV7-2	NA	TRBJ2-1	TRBD2	CASSPTSGYNEQFF	TGTGCCAGCAGCCCGACTAGCGGATACAATGAGCAGTTCTTC
TRBV6-2/TRBV6-3	once	TRBJ2-7	TRBD2	CASSNLGGGTYEQYF	TGTGCCAGCAGTAACCTCGGGGGGGGCACCTACGAGCAGTACTTC
TRBV19	NA	TRBJ2-7	NA	CATSDRAYEQYF	TGTGCCACCTCGGACAGAGCCTACGAGCAGTACTTC
TRBV30	NA	TRBJ2-7	TRBD2	CAWSVVLAGVEQYF	TGTGCCTGGAGTGTAGTTCTAGCGGGAGTCGAGCAGTACTTC
TRBV28	once	TRBJ1-1	NA	CASDPRVRTEAFF	TGTGCCAGCGACCCGAGGGTAAGGACTGAAGCTTTCTTT
TRBV4-2	NA	TRBJ1-1	NA	CASSEGHGNTEAFF	TGTGCCAGCAGCGAGGGACATGGAAACACTGAAGCTTTCTTT
TRBV15	few	TRBJ2-3	NA	CATSRDGEYTDTQYF	TGTGCCACCAGCAGAGACGGGGAATACACAGATACGCAGTATTTT
TRBV27	NA	TRBJ2-7	TRBD1	CASTKRIRDRVPYEQYF	TGTGCCAGCACTAAAAGAATCCGGGACAGGGTACCTTACGAGCAGTACTTC
TRBV2	NA	TRBJ1-5	NA	CASSERIQINQPQHF	TGTGCCAGCAGTGAACGGATACAGATCAATCAGCCCCAGCATTTT
TRBV9	NA	TRBJ2-3	TRBD2	CASSVAGTSGRTDTQYF	TGTGCCAGCAGCGTAGCGGGGACTAGCGGACGCACAGATACGCAGTATTTT
TRBV27	NA	TRBJ1-2	TRBD1	CASSPGQGISSGYTF	TGTGCCAGCAGTCCGGGACAGGGTATTTCGTCTGGCTACACCTTC
TRBV14	NA	TRBJ1-4	TRBD1	CASSRGQAEKLFF	TGTGCCAGCAGCCGCGGACAGGCGGAAAAACTGTTTTTT